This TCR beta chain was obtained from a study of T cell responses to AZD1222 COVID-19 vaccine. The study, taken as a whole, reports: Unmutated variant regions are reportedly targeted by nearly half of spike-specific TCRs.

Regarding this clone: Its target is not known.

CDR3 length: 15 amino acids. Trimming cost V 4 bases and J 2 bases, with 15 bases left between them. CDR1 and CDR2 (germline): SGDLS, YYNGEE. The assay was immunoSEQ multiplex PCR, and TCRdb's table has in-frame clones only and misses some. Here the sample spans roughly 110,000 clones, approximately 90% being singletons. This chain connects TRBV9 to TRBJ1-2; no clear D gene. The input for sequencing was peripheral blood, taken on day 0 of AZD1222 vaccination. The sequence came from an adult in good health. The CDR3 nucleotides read TGTGCCAGCAGCCCCCAGCTGGGAATCAACTATGGCTACACCTTC. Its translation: CASSPQLGINYGYTF.